This passage covers 17 T cell receptor beta chains from one sample sequenced in a study of blood T cell repertoires in COVID-19. Assay: immunoSEQ multiplex PCR; the TCRdb copy retains only in-frame clones and omits some. Of roughly 290,000 clones listed, about 89% are singletons. The sample comprised peripheral blood. The origin of the receptors is a man aged 25 to 45 with acute or convalescent COVID-19.

This sequence joins TRBV28 and TRBJ2-7; TRBD1 matches at 7 bases. This CDR3 region has 16 residues. The trim removed 5 bases at V and 8 bases at J, leaving 18 bases unmatched. Germline loops: CDR1 MDHEN, CDR2 SYDVKM. The CDR3 DNA follows: TGTGCCAGCAGTACCCCCCGGACAGGCTCGACCCACAAGCAGTACTTC. It yields the protein CASSTPRTGSTHKQYF.

This chain uses TRBV6-5 with TRBJ2-7; TRBD2 aligns across 10 bases. The germline CDR1 and CDR2 sequences are MNHEY and SVGAGI. This CDR3 has 16 residues. Trimming removed 4 bases from V and 2 bases from J; junction bases left unmatched: 8. CDR3 DNA: TGTGCCAGCAGTTCTTTACTAGCGGGACCCACCTACGAGCAGTACTTC. Amino acids: CASSSLLAGPTYEQYF.

The chain carries TRBV19 and TRBJ1-1; D is undetermined. V lost 5 bases to trimming and J lost 0 bases, with 7 bases between them. Germline V lookup: CDR1 LNHDA, CDR2 SQIVND (reference sequence). The CDR3 covers 13 residues. DNA of the CDR3: TGTGCCAGTAGTGTACTTATGAACACTGAAGCTTTCTTT. This sequence encodes CASSVLMNTEAFF.

The rearrangement links TRBV10-3 to TRBJ2-7; possible D gene TRBD1, 6 bases. The CDR3 totals 15 residues. Germline V lookup: CDR1 ENHRY, CDR2 SYGVKD. V was cut by 0 bases and J by 3 bases, with 12 bases left in between. CDR3 residues: CAISESDRTIYEQYF. The CDR3 coding sequence is TGTGCCATCAGTGAGTCTGACAGGACAATCTACGAGCAGTACTTC.

V is TRBV28 and J is TRBJ1-4, with D maybe TRBD1 (6 bases). The length of the CDR3 is 16 residues. From germline, CDR1 is MDHEN and CDR2 SYDVKM. V gave up 3 bases and J gave up 0 bases, with 11 bases separating them. The CDR3 reads CASSLGTGPTNEKLFF. CDR3 nucleotides: TGTGCCAGCAGTTTGGGAACAGGGCCAACTAATGAAAAACTGTTTTTT.

The chain combines TRBV11-2 with TRBJ1-1, with D unclear. The CDR3 length is 13 residues. Germline assignment: CDR1 SGHAT and CDR2 FQNNGV. Trimming pared 4 bases from V and 4 bases from J, leaving 10 bases between. CDR3 in amino acids: CASSSGEGTEAFF. The CDR3 nucleotides are TGTGCCAGCAGCTCGGGAGAGGGCACTGAAGCTTTCTTT.

This clone is a singleton in its sample. The chain has TRBV11-2 and TRBJ2-7; TRBD2 matches at 11 bases. V lost 5 bases to trimming and J lost 3 bases; unmatched junction nucleotides: 6. The CDR3 covers 15 residues. The germline gives CDR1 SGHAT, CDR2 FQNNGV. CDR3 DNA sequence: TGTGCCAGCAGCGACACTAGCGGGAGTATCTACGAGCAGTACTTC. As protein: CASSDTSGSIYEQYF.

The chain is built from TRBV2 and TRBJ1-4, with 7 bases that match TRBD1. CDR3 size: 14 residues. The germline V gene has CDR1 SNHLY and CDR2 FYNNEI. V lost 7 bases, J lost 6 bases, and 8 bases stayed unmatched. The CDR3 coding sequence is TGTGCCAGCACTAGAGACAGGGAATATGAAAAACTGTTTTTT. It is translated as CASTRDREYEKLFF.

The chain links TRBV7-9 to TRBJ1-3, with 7 positions matching TRBD1. Germline-derived CDR1 and CDR2 are SEHNR and FQNEAQ (reference sequence). The CDR3 spans 15 residues. With 4 bases clipped from V and 2 bases from J, the junction kept 5 bases outside the gene matches. The CDR3 spells CASSSLGQAGNTIYF. CDR3 coding DNA: TGTGCCAGCAGCTCCCTCGGACAGGCTGGAAACACCATATATTTT.

V gene TRBV2 combines with J gene TRBJ1-1; the D gene is possibly TRBD1 (6 bases). CDR1 is SNHLY and CDR2 is FYNNEI in the germline V gene. This CDR3 has 16 amino acids. CDR3 DNA sequence: TGTCCTGCAAGAGTGGGGGGGGCAGGGAAGAACACTGAAGCTTTCTTT. This codes for CPARVGGAGKNTEAFF.

This clone was picked up one time. V and J are TRBV5-1 and TRBJ2-1; 7 bases line up with TRBD2. The CDR3 consists of 15 residues. Germline-derived CDR1 and CDR2 are SGHRS and YFSETQ. With V trimmed by 4 bases and J by 7 bases, 11 bases remained unmatched. As DNA, the CDR3 is TGCGCCAGCAGCAACCGGGACTACCCTAGGAATGAGCAGTTCTTC. It specifies CASSNRDYPRNEQFF.

The table lists this clone with a few counts. This sequence joins TRBV5-4 and TRBJ2-7; D is uncertain. Trimming took off 1 base at V and 5 bases at J, with 13 bases between the two ends. Germline assignment: CDR1 SGHNT and CDR2 YYREEE (reference sequence). This CDR3 is built from 14 residues. DNA for the CDR3: TGTGCCAGCAGCTTGTCGGGTCGCTGGGACGAGCAGTACTTC. Its protein is CASSLSGRWDEQYF.

The chain joins TRBV4-1 to TRBJ2-2; TRBD2 might be the D (5 bases). The ends were cut back, 4 bases at V and 4 bases at J, with 16 bases in the middle. Looked up from germline, CDR1 is MGHRA and CDR2 is YSYEKL. The CDR3 runs 16 residues. The CDR3 region is CASSPWDLTTTGELFF. CDR3 coding DNA: TGCGCCAGCAGCCCCTGGGATCTGACTACCACCGGGGAGCTGTTTTTT.

This chain links TRBV7-2 with TRBJ2-3, with D possibly TRBD2 on 5 matching bases. Trimming removed 4 bases from V and 1 base from J, with 12 bases in between. Germline V CDR1 and CDR2: SGHTA, FQGNSA. The CDR3 runs to 15 residues. The CDR3 DNA sequence: TGTGCCAGCAGCTCCCGACTCGGGGGCACAGATACGCAGTATTTT. As protein: CASSSRLGGTDTQYF. Using reference TRBV7-2 and TRBJ2-3 for the parts outside the CDR3, the full variable domain is GAGVSQSPSNKVTEKGKDVELRCDPISGHTALYWYRQSLGQGLEFLIYFQGNSAPDKSGLPSDRFSAERTGGSVSTLTIQRTQQEDSAVYLCASSSRLGGTDTQYFGPGTRLTVL.

The chain is built from TRBV28 and TRBJ1-4, with a weak D call TRBD1 (6 bases). The CDR3 covers 15 residues. The V end lost 4 bases, the J end lost 5 bases, and 14 bases lay between the germline ends. Germline CDR1 is MDHEN and CDR2 is SYDVKM. As DNA, the CDR3 is TGTGCCAGCAGTTCTGGTGGGGGCCGAAATGAAAAACTGTTTTTT. This gives the protein CASSSGGGRNEKLFF.

The V call is TRBV15, the J call TRBJ1-5, with 7 bases identical to TRBD1. The CDR3 loop spans 16 amino acids. Germline V gene data show CDR1 as LNHNV and CDR2 as YYDKDF (reference sequence). V trimming: 2 bases; J trimming: 7 bases; junction bases outside the gene matches: 11. The CDR3 reads CATSRPTGILDQPQHF. The CDR3 DNA reads TGTGCCACCAGCAGACCGACAGGGATCCTCGACCAGCCCCAGCATTTT.

The chain joins TRBV5-6 to TRBJ2-5, with D tentatively TRBD2 (6 bases). The CDR3 loop spans 13 amino acids. The V end was cut by 4 bases, the J end by 5 bases, with 12 bases between. CDR1 is SGHDT, CDR2 YYEEEE, per germline. The CDR3 protein is CASSLRDWETQYF. CDR3 coding DNA: TGTGCCAGCAGCCTCAGGGACTGGGAGACCCAGTACTTC.